The 31 T cell receptor beta chains below all came from one sample that was sequenced in a study of early T cells in non-severe SARS-CoV-2 infection (dated by TCRdb to 2020 to 2023). The library was prepared using 5' RACE. The sequencer was a NextSeq 500. In TCRdb, the public reads were trimmed at Q25 with fastp and aligned with MiXCR, with productive beta chains retained. Each entry merges the rows of one CDR3 protein and shows their most common DNA and genes. The sample contains tens of thousands of distinct CDR3 sequences, about 10% of them found a single time. The ten largest clonotypes hold approximately 4% of the sample. Sequenced material: whole blood, taken at baseline. All receptors derive from an adult who was a healthcare worker with PCR-confirmed SARS-CoV-2 infection or an uninfected control (not recorded which).

This chain uses TRBV5-8 with TRBJ2-7; D is perhaps TRBD2 (6 bases). CDR1 is SGHTS, CDR2 YDEGEE, per germline. Trimming shortened V by 5 bases and J by 2 bases, and 14 bases separated the two germline ends. This CDR3 has 14 amino acids. CDR3 protein: CASRVAGGTYEQYF. The CDR3, as DNA: TGTGCCAGCAGGGTAGCCGGAGGGACCTACGAGCAGTACTTC.

This clonotype has more than one count but fewer than ten. The chain couples TRBV21-1 to TRBJ2-5; TRBD2, as called in the table, went unchecked against the DNA. TRBV21-1 is given as a pseudogene. The CDR3 sequence is 16 residues long. Here the CDR3 DNA reads TGTGCCAGCAGCAAAGCGCTGAGGGGCCCCCAAGAGACCCAGTACTTC. Translating gives CASSKALRGPQETQYF.

This clonotype has only a few counts. The CDR3 nucleotides read TGCGCCAGCAGCCAGGAAAGGGGCCCAAGCGGACGAGATACGCAGTATTTT. It yields the protein CASSQERGPSGRDTQYF. This chain connects TRBV4-1 to TRBJ2-3; either TRBD1 or TRBD2 may supply D (5 bases each). CDR1 is MGHRA and CDR2 is YSYEKL in the germline V gene. Trimming left V 3 bases short and J 5 bases short, with 21 bases between. This CDR3 is 17 amino acids long.

This clonotype turned up a few times. The rearrangement links TRBV6-5 to TRBJ2-7, with D perhaps being TRBD1 or TRBD2 (6 bases each). V lost 4 bases to trimming and J lost 4 bases, with 17 bases between them. Per germline, CDR1 MNHEY and CDR2 SVGAGI. This CDR3 contains 15 residues. The CDR3 region has the DNA TGTGCCAGCAGTTCCCCCTTGGGGGGCAGGTACGAGCAGTACTTC. This encodes CASSSPLGGRYEQYF.

This clonotype is a singleton in its sample. This chain connects TRBV24-1 to TRBJ2-7; the match to TRBD1 covers 9 bases. V lost 9 bases and J lost 5; bases outside the gene matches: 4. CDR3 length: 12 amino acids. Per germline, CDR1 KGHDR and CDR2 SFDVKD. The CDR3 nucleotides read TGTGCCACCTTGGACAGGGGCCACGAGCAGTACTTC. Its translation: CATLDRGHEQYF.

The chain combines TRBV12-3 or TRBV12-4 with TRBJ1-5; 7 bases match TRBD1. J was trimmed by 3 bases and V by 2 bases; bases with no gene match: 1. This CDR3 comprises 14 residues. CDR3 protein: CASSLQGVNQPQHF. DNA for the CDR3: TGTGCCAGCAGTTTACAGGGGGTCAATCAGCCCCAGCATTTT.

This clonotype was picked up a small number of times. The genes are TRBV2 and TRBJ2-7; D unclear. With 2 bases removed from V and 4 bases from J, the gap between germline ends came to 6 bases. The CDR3 runs to 12 residues. Germline-derived CDR1 and CDR2 are SNHLY and FYNNEI. In DNA, the CDR3 is TGTGCCAGCAGTGAATATGCGTACGAGCAGTACTTC. Its protein product is CASSEYAYEQYF.

This clonotype was detected only a few times. This rearrangement joins TRBV7-9 to TRBJ1-1; D may be TRBD1 (6 bases). The CDR3 runs to 14 residues. Between the trimmed V and J ends, which lost 5 bases and 3 bases, there was a span of 13 bases. Germline assignment: CDR1 SEHNR and CDR2 FQNEAQ (reference sequence). In DNA, the CDR3 is TGTGCCAGCAGCCCCCGGGGGGGCGACACTGAAGCTTTCTTT. It encodes CASSPRGGDTEAFF.

There are many counts of this clonotype. The chain links TRBV11-2 to TRBJ2-5; D not resolved. This CDR3 has 14 amino acids. Germline loops: CDR1 SGHAT, CDR2 FQNNGV. Between the trimmed V and J ends, which lost 1 base and 3 bases, there was a span of 9 bases. CDR3 in amino acids: CASSLGLKEETQYF. In nucleotides, the CDR3 is TGTGCCAGCAGCTTAGGACTTAAGGAAGAGACCCAGTACTTC.

This clonotype appeared many times. J is TRBJ2-5 and V is TRBV10-3; no clear D gene. V was trimmed by 4 bases and J by 3 bases, leaving 6 bases between them. This CDR3 has 12 amino acids. Looked up from germline, CDR1 is ENHRY and CDR2 is SYGVKD. CDR3 region: CAISGSEETQYF. The CDR3 bases are TGTGCCATCAGTGGCAGCGAAGAGACCCAGTACTTC.

The chain uses TRBV11-3 and TRBJ2-7; 10 nucleotides match TRBD1. The CDR3 totals 14 residues. The V gene end was trimmed by 4 bases and the J gene end by 2 bases; junction bases not matched to a gene: 2. CDR1 and CDR2 from the germline V gene are SGHNT and YENEEA. CDR3 nucleotides: TGTGCCAGCAGCTCAGGACAGGGGGCCTACGAGCAGTACTTC. It yields the protein CASSSGQGAYEQYF.

This clonotype was observed many times. This chain uses TRBV6-5 with TRBJ1-2, with D perhaps matching TRBD1 (5 bases). The CDR3 contains 17 residues. CDR1 and CDR2 (germline): MNHEY, SVGAGI. Trimming removed 2 bases from V and 5 bases from J, with 21 bases in between. CDR3 nucleotide sequence: TGTGCCAGCAGTTACCTTGGGCAGGGTAGCCCAGGGTATGGCTACACCTTC. Translation gives CASSYLGQGSPGYGYTF.

The rearrangement joins TRBV12-3 or TRBV12-4 to TRBJ2-5, with 9 bases matching TRBD2. The CDR3 loop spans 15 amino acids. V trimming: 3 bases; J trimming: 2 bases; junction bases outside the gene matches: 4. CDR3 nucleotides: TGTGCCAGCAGTTTTTGGGCGGGGGGGCAAGAGACCCAGTACTTC. As protein: CASSFWAGGQETQYF.

The rearrangement joins TRBV9 to TRBJ1-2; the D gene is possibly TRBD1 (6 bases). The germline V and J ends were trimmed by 4 bases and 4 bases, with 14 bases remaining between them. This CDR3 is built from 14 residues. The V gene's germline CDR1 is SGDLS and CDR2 YYNGEE. CDR3 loop: CASSPQTGAYGYTF. CDR3 DNA: TGTGCCAGCAGCCCCCAGACAGGTGCCTATGGCTACACCTTC.

This clonotype was found a few times. V is TRBV19 and J is TRBJ2-1, with 9 bases fitting TRBD2. V trimming: 3 bases; J trimming: 1 base; junction bases outside the gene matches: 7. There are 17 residues in the CDR3. Germline V gives CDR1 LNHDA, CDR2 SQIVND (reference sequence). The CDR3 coding sequence is TGTGCCAGTAGTATGGGGAGCGGGAGGCCATCCTACAATGAGCAGTTCTTC. Residues: CASSMGSGRPSYNEQFF.

This clonotype was picked up a small number of times. This chain uses TRBV7-2 with TRBJ1-5; unclear D gene. Between the trimmed V and J ends, which lost 2 bases and 5 bases, there was a span of 10 bases. The germline V gene encodes CDR1 SGHTA and CDR2 FQGNSA. This CDR3 has 14 amino acids. CDR3 in amino acids: CASSLRMGDQPQHF. The CDR3 DNA reads TGTGCCAGCAGCTTACGGATGGGTGATCAGCCCCAGCATTTT. The full variable domain, with the rest looked up from reference TRBV7-2 and TRBJ1-5, is GAGVSQSPSNKVTEKGKDVELRCDPISGHTALYWYRQSLGQGLEFLIYFQGNSAPDKSGLPSDRFSAERTGGSVSTLTIQRTQQEDSAVYLCASSLRMGDQPQHFGDGTRLSIL.

This clonotype appeared a few times. One end of the junction does not line up with germline, which may come from a read error. The V gene is TRBV6-1, the J gene TRBJ1-1, with 8 nucleotides matching TRBD1. This CDR3 region has 14 residues. Germline V lookup: CDR1 MNHNS, CDR2 SASEGT. This CDR3 reads CASKPTGEATGAFF. CDR3 in DNA: TGTGCCAGCAAGCCGACAGGGGAGGCCACTGGAGCTTTCTTT.

The table lists this clonotype with a few counts. The V and J genes are TRBV5-5 and TRBJ2-7; D is uncertain. Germline CDR1 reads SGHKS; CDR2 reads YYEKEE (reference sequence). Trimming cost V 4 bases and J 7 bases, with 9 bases left between them. The CDR3 is made up of 11 amino acids. The CDR3 nucleotides read TGTGCCAGCAGCCTGCTTGAAGAGCAGTACTTC. Translation gives CASSLLEEQYF.

This clonotype was counted only a few times. The rearrangement links TRBV29-1 to TRBJ1-1; D might be TRBD1 (5 bases). The germline V and J ends were trimmed by 5 bases and 5 bases, with 21 bases remaining between them. The germline gives CDR1 SQVTM, CDR2 ANQGSEA. CDR3 size: 15 residues. The CDR3 loop is CSVKGNSLKGTEAFF. DNA for the CDR3: TGCAGCGTTAAAGGGAACAGCCTCAAGGGGACTGAAGCTTTCTTT.

The chain links TRBV7-9 to TRBJ2-7, with 14 nucleotides matching TRBD2. CDR3 length equals 16 residues. The germline V gene encodes CDR1 SEHNR and CDR2 FQNEAQ (reference sequence). The trim removed 1 base at V and 5 bases at J, leaving 4 bases unmatched. The chain's CDR3 is CASSLGLAGGLDEQYF. DNA for the CDR3: TGTGCCAGCAGCTTAGGACTAGCGGGAGGGCTGGACGAGCAGTACTTC.

This clonotype has at least ten counts. The V and J genes are TRBV5-4 and TRBJ2-5; no reliable D call. The CDR3 loop spans 12 amino acids. In germline, CDR1 is SGHNT, CDR2 YYREEE (reference sequence). V was clipped by 2 bases and J by 3 bases, with 5 bases between them. The CDR3 region is CASSFGKETQYF. CDR3 DNA sequence: TGTGCCAGCAGCTTTGGAAAAGAGACCCAGTACTTC. The full variable domain, rest sourced from reference TRBV5-4 and TRBJ2-5, is ETGVTQSPTHLIKTRGQQVTLRCSSQSGHNTVSWYQQALGQGPQFIFQYYREEENGRGNFPPRFSGLQFPNYSSELNVNALELDDSALYLCASSFGKETQYFGPGTRLLVL.

The V gene is TRBV28, the J gene TRBJ2-7; no firm D call. Germline values: CDR1 MDHEN, CDR2 SYDVKM. With 2 bases removed from V and 13 bases from J, the gap between germline ends came to 21 bases. This CDR3 has 14 residues. CDR3 region: CASSLRLGWAGAYF. DNA for the CDR3: TGTGCCAGCAGTTTAAGGTTGGGGTGGGCAGGAGCATACTTC.

A few counts support this clonotype. The V gene is TRBV11-2, the J gene TRBJ2-1, with 9 nucleotides matching TRBD1. CDR3 length: 16 amino acids. The J segment lost 0 bases and the V segment lost 5 bases, leaving 5 bases of the junction unmatched. Germline CDR1 SGHAT, CDR2 FQNNGV. The chain's CDR3 is CASSLRTGASYNEQFF. The DNA for the CDR3 is TGTGCCAGCAGCCTTCGGACAGGGGCCTCCTACAATGAGCAGTTCTTC.

The gene calls are TRBV5-1 and TRBJ2-3, with 8 bases fitting TRBD2. Per the germline V gene, CDR1 is SGHRS and CDR2 is YFSETQ. The CDR3 extends over 16 amino acids. V gave up 5 bases and J gave up 1 base; unmatched junction bases: 9. The CDR3 nucleotides are TGCGCCAGCAGAATTTTAGCGGGGCCTGGCACAGATACGCAGTATTTT. It translates to CASRILAGPGTDTQYF. The variable domain in full, completed from reference TRBV5-1 and TRBJ2-3, reads KAGVTQTPRYLIKTRGQQVTLSCSPISGHRSVSWYQQTPGQGLQFLFEYFSETQRNKGNFPGRFSGRQFSNSRSEMNVSTLELGDSALYLCASRILAGPGTDTQYFGPGTRLTVL.

This rearrangement joins TRBV18 to TRBJ1-1; 7 bases match TRBD1. J was trimmed by 1 base and V by 5 bases; bases with no gene match: 10. CDR3 length: 16 amino acids. Germline assignment: CDR1 KGHSH and CDR2 LQKENI. The CDR3 DNA reads as TGTGCCAGCTCAATGGGACAGAGCGGGGCGAACACTGAAGCTTTCTTT. It codes for CASSMGQSGANTEAFF.

This rearrangement joins TRBV7-2 to TRBJ1-2; TRBD1 agrees at 9 bases. CDR1 and CDR2 from the germline V gene are SGHTA and FQGNSA. The V and J ends lost 5 bases and 1 base, in that order; junction bases with no gene match: 5. The CDR3 length is 15 residues. The CDR3 reads CASSPGQGFNYGYTF. CDR3 coding DNA: TGTGCCAGCAGCCCGGGACAGGGCTTTAACTATGGCTACACCTTC.

This clonotype has just a few counts. J is TRBJ1-5 and V is TRBV19; D is unclear. With 0 bases removed from V and 2 bases from J, the gap between germline ends came to 17 bases. CDR1 LNHDA and CDR2 SQIVND come from the germline V gene (reference sequence). The CDR3 is made up of 18 amino acids. CDR3 sequence (DNA): TGTGCCAGTAGTATAGAAGGAAAGAGTTCTTATGGCAATCAGCCCCAGCATTTT. Protein: CASSIEGKSSYGNQPQHF. Full variable domain (outside the CDR3, taken from reference TRBV19 and TRBJ1-5): DGGITQSPKYLFRKEGQNVTLSCEQNLNHDAMYWYRQDPGQGLRLIYYSQIVNDFQKGDIAEGYSVSREKKESFPLTVTSAQKNPTAFYLCASSIEGKSSYGNQPQHFGDGTRLSIL.

This clonotype was observed a handful of times. This sequence joins TRBV12-3 or TRBV12-4 and TRBJ1-1; D is possibly TRBD1 (5 bases). The CDR3 length is 14 residues. V was shortened by 3 bases and J by 4 bases, with 12 bases between the two germline ends. CDR3 region: CASSLAGPGTEAFF. The CDR3 region has the DNA TGTGCCAGCAGTTTGGCGGGACCGGGCACTGAAGCTTTCTTT.

This clonotype occurred a few times. The rearrangement uses TRBV27 and TRBJ2-5; 7 bases map to TRBD2. The CDR3 totals 17 residues. From germline, CDR1 is MNHEY and CDR2 SMNVEV (reference sequence). With 5 bases clipped from V and 5 bases from J, the junction kept 17 bases outside the gene matches. The CDR3 loop is CASSHARGLEVSETQYF. The CDR3 DNA reads as TGTGCCAGCAGTCATGCCCGAGGACTAGAAGTTAGTGAGACCCAGTACTTC.

This chain connects TRBV6-6 to TRBJ2-5, with 10 bases aligning to TRBD2. V shed 6 bases and J 4 bases; nucleotides not matched to a gene: 5. Germline assignment: CDR1 MNHNY and CDR2 SVGAGI (reference sequence). The CDR3 length is 14 residues. The CDR3 loop is CASSYRTSGETQYF. DNA for the CDR3: TGTGCCAGCAGCTACCGGACTAGCGGAGAGACCCAGTACTTC.

Ten or more counts support this clonotype. As DNA, the CDR3 is TGTGCCAGCAGCCAAAACCCCGCCCTGGGGGGATTCCACGAGCAGTACTTC. Its protein product is CASSQNPALGGFHEQYF. V usage is TRBV3-1 and J usage is TRBJ2-7; D is perhaps TRBD2 (6 bases). The CDR3 covers 17 residues. V lost 2 bases to trimming and J lost 5 bases, with 22 bases between them. Germline V gene sequence: CDR1 LGHDT, CDR2 YNNKEL (reference sequence).